The present entry profiles one T cell receptor (beta chain) with its context. Antigen specificity is unknown. This sample is part of a study of cytomegalovirus exposure and HLA in healthy donors. Study-wide findings and caveats: For cytomegalovirus status, the classifier reportedly gave diagnoses with high specificity and sensitivity. Later, an analysis found that TCR clusters from the first cohort tended to co-occur in the 95 to 150 validation repertoires. It was around 160 TCR beta chains that were listed as cytomegalovirus-associated.

The assay was immunoSEQ multiplex PCR, and TCRdb's table has in-frame clones only and misses some. There are 75,000 to 85,000 clones in the sample; roughly 88% occur only once, and about 2.2% lies in the top ten. The CDR3 is 13 residues long. With 3 bases removed from V and 1 base from J, the gap between germline ends came to 6 bases. Germline V CDR1 and CDR2: SGHDN, FVKESK. Donors came from a validation cohort of 90 to 150 subjects, distinct from the first 666-subject cohort. The receptor's source is a man younger than 45 in good health and CMV-seronegative. The rearrangement uses TRBV14 and TRBJ1-1; D is unclear. The sample consisted of PBMCs. The CDR3 DNA reads as TGTGCCAGCAGCCAGACAACGAACACTGAAGCTTTCTTT. The encoded protein is CASSQTTNTEAFF.